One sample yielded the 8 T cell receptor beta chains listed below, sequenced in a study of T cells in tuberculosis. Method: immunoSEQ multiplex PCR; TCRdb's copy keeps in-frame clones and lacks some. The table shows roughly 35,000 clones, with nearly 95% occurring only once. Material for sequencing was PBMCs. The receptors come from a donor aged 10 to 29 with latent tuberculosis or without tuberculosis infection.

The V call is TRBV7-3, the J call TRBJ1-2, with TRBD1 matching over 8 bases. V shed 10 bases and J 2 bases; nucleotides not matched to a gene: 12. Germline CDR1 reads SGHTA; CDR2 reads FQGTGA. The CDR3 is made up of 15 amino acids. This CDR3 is CATKERQGKNYGYTF. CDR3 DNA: TGTGCCACCAAAGAACGACAGGGGAAAAACTATGGCTACACCTTC. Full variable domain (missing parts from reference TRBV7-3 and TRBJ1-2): GAGVSQTPSNKVTEKGKYVELRCDPISGHTALYWYRQSLGQGPEFLIYFQGTGAADDSGLPNDRFFAVRPEGSVSTLKIQRTERGDSAVYLCATKERQGKNYGYTFGSGTRLTVV.

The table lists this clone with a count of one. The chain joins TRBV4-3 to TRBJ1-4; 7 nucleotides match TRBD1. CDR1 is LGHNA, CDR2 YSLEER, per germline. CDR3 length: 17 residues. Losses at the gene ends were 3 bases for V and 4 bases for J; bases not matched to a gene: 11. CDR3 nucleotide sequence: TGCGCCAGCAGCCAGGACAGGAGTTTTCGGGGTAATGAAAAACTGTTTTTT. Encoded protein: CASSQDRSFRGNEKLFF.

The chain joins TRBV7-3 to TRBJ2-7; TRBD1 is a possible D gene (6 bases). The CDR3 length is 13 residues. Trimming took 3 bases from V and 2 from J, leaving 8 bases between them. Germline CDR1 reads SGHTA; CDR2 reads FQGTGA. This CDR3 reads CASSFGQTYEQYF. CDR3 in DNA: TGTGCCAGCAGCTTTGGACAGACCTACGAGCAGTACTTC.

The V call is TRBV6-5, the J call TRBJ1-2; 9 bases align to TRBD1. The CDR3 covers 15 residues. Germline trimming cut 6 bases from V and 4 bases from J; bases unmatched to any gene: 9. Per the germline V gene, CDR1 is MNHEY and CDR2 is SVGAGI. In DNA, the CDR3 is TGTGCCAGCAGCCGGACAGGGGATTTAAGCTATGGCTACACCTTC. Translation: CASSRTGDLSYGYTF.

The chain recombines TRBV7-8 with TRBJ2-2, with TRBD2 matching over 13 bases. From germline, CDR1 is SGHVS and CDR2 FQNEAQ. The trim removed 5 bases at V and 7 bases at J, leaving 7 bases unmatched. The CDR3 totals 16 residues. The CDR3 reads CASSLTSGGPGGELFF. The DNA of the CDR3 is TGTGCCAGCAGCCTGACTAGCGGGGGGCCTGGCGGGGAGCTGTTTTTT.

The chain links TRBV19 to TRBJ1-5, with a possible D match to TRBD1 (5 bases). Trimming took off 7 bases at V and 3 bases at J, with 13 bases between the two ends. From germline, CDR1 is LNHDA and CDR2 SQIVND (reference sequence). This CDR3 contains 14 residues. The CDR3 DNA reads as TGTGCCAGTATGTCAGGGAGGAACAATCAGCCCCAGCATTTT. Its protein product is CASMSGRNNQPQHF.

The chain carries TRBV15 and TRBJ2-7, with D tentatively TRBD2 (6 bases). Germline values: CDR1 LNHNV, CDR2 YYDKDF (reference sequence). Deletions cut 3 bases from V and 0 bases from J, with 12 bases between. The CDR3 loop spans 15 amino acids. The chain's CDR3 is CATSREGGGSYEQYF. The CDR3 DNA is TGTGCCACCAGCAGGGAGGGTGGGGGCTCCTACGAGCAGTACTTC.

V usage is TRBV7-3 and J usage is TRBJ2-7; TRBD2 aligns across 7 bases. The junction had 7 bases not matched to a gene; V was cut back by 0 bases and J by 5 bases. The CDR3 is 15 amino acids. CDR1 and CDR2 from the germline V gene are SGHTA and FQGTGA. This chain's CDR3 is CASSLTSGTKNEQYF. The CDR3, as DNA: TGTGCCAGCAGCTTAACATCCGGGACTAAAAACGAGCAGTACTTC.